Described below is a single T cell receptor beta chain sequence and its context. Its antigen is unknown. Germline and junction disagree at one end, which may indicate a read error. TCRdb independently ran MiXCR on the 5' RACE reads; one entry per CDR3 protein. The table includes 400,000 or so distinct CDR3 sequences, under 30% detected once. The source of the sample is a study of identical twins' blood T cells. Findings and limits, study-wide: Twin similarity might stem from environmental factors, not only genetics. Each donor's most abundant TCRbeta clonotypes shared more CDR3 sequences with her twin than unrelated donors. Even for out-of-frame TCRbeta, twins reportedly shared V gene usage much more than unrelated donors.

The three twin pairs were reared together, likely meeting the same infections. The sequence derives from a woman between 18 and 55 years old in good health. Material for sequencing was PBMCs.

CDR3 loop: CASSLEGAVLGNTIHF. CDR3 bases: TGTGCCAGCAGCTTGGAAGGAGCGGTATTAGGAAACACCATACATTTT. The chain joins TRBV5-5 to TRBJ1-3; the D is unclear. This CDR3 spans 16 amino acids. Germline CDR1 reads SGHKS; CDR2 reads YYEKEE (reference sequence).